The 10 T cell receptor beta chains below were found in one sample sequenced in a study of circulating and synovial CD4+ cells in juvenile arthritis. Generated by immunoSEQ multiplex PCR, the TCRdb table keeps only in-frame clones and is missing some. This table has around 32,000 clones, about 96% appearing once. The sample was CD4+ T cells from blood. Receptors originate from a human donor with juvenile idiopathic arthritis.

This clone was seen a single time. Here the CDR3 DNA reads TGTGCCAGCAGCCCGCGGGGGTCCAGCACAGATACGCAGTATTTT. As protein: CASSPRGSSTDTQYF. The chain joins TRBV6-4 to TRBJ2-3; 7 bases map to TRBD2. Germline lookup yields CDR1 MRHNA and CDR2 SNTAGT. The CDR3 has 15 residues. Germline trimming cut 6 bases from V and 0 bases from J; bases unmatched to any gene: 6.

This chain uses TRBV18 with TRBJ1-5, with 7 nucleotides matching TRBD1. This CDR3 contains 14 residues. CDR1 is KGHSH, CDR2 LQKENI, per germline. V lost 2 bases, J lost 6 bases, and 4 bases stayed unmatched. Here the CDR3 reads CASSPETGSQPQHF. CDR3 in DNA: TGTGCCAGCTCACCAGAGACAGGGAGTCAGCCCCAGCATTTT.

This rearrangement joins TRBV5-5 to TRBJ1-2; 7 nucleotides align to TRBD1. Per the germline V gene, CDR1 is SGHKS and CDR2 is YYEKEE (reference sequence). The trim removed 2 bases at V and 0 bases at J, leaving 7 bases unmatched. The CDR3 consists of 16 residues. Written as DNA, the CDR3 is TGTGCCAGCAGCTTCTTACAGGGGCCTCCTAACTATGGCTACACCTTC. Translation: CASSFLQGPPNYGYTF.

This clone was detected once. The CDR3 bases are TGCAGCGTGGGCAACAGACAGTCCTACGAGCAGTACTTC. Protein sequence: CSVGNRQSYEQYF. The rearrangement links TRBV29-1 to TRBJ2-7, with D perhaps matching TRBD1 (5 bases). V lost 6 bases and J lost 1, with 13 bases in between. Germline V gives CDR1 SQVTM, CDR2 ANQGSEA. The CDR3 spans 13 residues.

The V call is TRBV19, the J call TRBJ2-3, with 8 bases that match TRBD1. Trimming took 4 bases from V and 1 from J; bases not matched to a gene: 7. Germline V gene lookup returns CDR1 LNHDA and CDR2 SQIVND (reference sequence). CDR3 length equals 16 residues. The CDR3 region has the DNA TGTGCCAGTAGTACTTTGACAGGGGCGCGCACAGATACGCAGTATTTT. This encodes CASSTLTGARTDTQYF.

The V gene is TRBV15, the J gene TRBJ2-5; 7 bases line up with TRBD2. The CDR3 runs 15 residues. CDR1 LNHNV and CDR2 YYDKDF come from the germline V gene (reference sequence). The J segment lost 1 base and the V segment lost 1 base, leaving 3 bases of the junction unmatched. CDR3 region: CATSRGGTTQETQYF. In nucleotides, the CDR3 is TGTGCCACCAGCAGAGGGGGGACTACCCAAGAGACCCAGTACTTC.

This rearrangement joins TRBV7-2 to TRBJ2-5; perhaps TRBD2 as D (7 bases). V was shortened by 1 base and J by 5 bases, with 17 bases between the two germline ends. CDR1 and CDR2 from the germline V gene are SGHTA and FQGNSA. The CDR3 spans 16 residues. CDR3 nucleotides: TGTGCCAGCAGCTTAGGTCGGGGGGCGGGGGAGGAGACCCAGTACTTC. Translation: CASSLGRGAGEETQYF.

This clone occurred once. This rearrangement joins TRBV5-1 to TRBJ1-5; the D is unclear. Trimming shortened V by 0 bases and J by 4 bases, and 8 bases separated the two germline ends. CDR3 length equals 14 residues. Germline values: CDR1 SGHRS, CDR2 YFSETQ. This chain's CDR3 is CASSLDNVNQPQHF. In nucleotides, the CDR3 is TGCGCCAGCAGCTTGGACAATGTGAATCAGCCCCAGCATTTT.

This rearrangement joins TRBV5-1 to TRBJ2-1; 16 nucleotides agree with TRBD2. Trimming cost V 3 bases and J 9 bases; bases outside gene matches: 3. Germline V gene lookup returns CDR1 SGHRS and CDR2 YFSETQ. The CDR3 consists of 15 residues. The CDR3 DNA is TGCGCCAGCAGCTCGGGACTAGCGGGAGGGTTTGAGCAGTTCTTC. Its translation: CASSSGLAGGFEQFF. The full variable domain, completed using reference TRBV5-1 and TRBJ2-1, is KAGVTQTPRYLIKTRGQQVTLSCSPISGHRSVSWYQQTPGQGLQFLFEYFSETQRNKGNFPGRFSGRQFSNSRSEMNVSTLELGDSALYLCASSSGLAGGFEQFFGPGTRLTVL.

The V gene is TRBV7-2, the J gene TRBJ2-3; 14 nucleotides align to TRBD2. Germline-derived CDR1 and CDR2 are SGHTA and FQGNSA. Trimming took 3 bases from V and 7 from J; bases not matched to a gene: 6. This CDR3 comprises 16 residues. This chain's CDR3 is CASSFVGTSGSNTQYF. CDR3 coding DNA: TGTGCCAGCAGCTTTGTGGGGACTAGCGGGAGTAATACGCAGTATTTT.